These 15 T cell receptor beta chains were sequenced from one sample in a study of cytomegalovirus exposure and HLA in healthy donors. Generated by immunoSEQ multiplex PCR, the TCRdb table keeps only in-frame clones and is missing some. Counted here are 100,000 to 150,000 clones, around 90% occurring once; the ten biggest clones make up roughly 2%. The sample comprised PBMCs. The source is a woman between 18 and 30 years old in good health and CMV-seronegative.

The rearrangement uses TRBV19 and TRBJ1-5, with a tentative D call TRBD1 (5 bases). CDR1 and CDR2 (germline): LNHDA, SQIVND (reference sequence). The CDR3 spans 16 residues. Trimming shortened V by 2 bases and J by 0 bases, and 11 bases separated the two germline ends. CDR3 nucleotide sequence: TGTGCCAGTAGTATAACCTGGGGGGTTAGCAATCAGCCCCAGCATTTT. This encodes CASSITWGVSNQPQHF.

The chain recombines TRBV9 with TRBJ2-3; 9 nucleotides match TRBD1. The CDR3 has 15 residues. Looked up from germline, CDR1 is SGDLS and CDR2 is YYNGEE. V dropped 3 bases and J dropped 2; count of bases not matched to a gene: 4. CDR3 DNA: TGTGCCAGCAGCGGAGGGACAGGGATCACAGATACGCAGTATTTT. Its translation is CASSGGTGITDTQYF.

The chain's CDR3 is CASSIGHFGMAEAFF. The CDR3 nucleotides are TGTGCCAGTAGTATAGGGCACTTCGGGATGGCTGAAGCTTTCTTT. The chain couples TRBV19 to TRBJ1-1; D gene unclear. The germline CDR1 and CDR2 sequences are LNHDA and SQIVND (reference sequence). The V end was cut by 1 base, the J end by 6 bases, with 15 bases between. CDR3 length equals 15 residues.

This chain links TRBV5-1 with TRBJ2-1; 7 bases align to TRBD2. Germline lookup yields CDR1 SGHRS and CDR2 YFSETQ. With V trimmed by 4 bases and J by 4 bases, 11 bases remained unmatched. The CDR3 extends over 16 amino acids. The CDR3 is CASSKDPASGYNEQFF. For the CDR3, the DNA is TGCGCCAGCAGCAAAGACCCAGCTAGCGGTTACAATGAGCAGTTCTTC.

This chain links TRBV18 with TRBJ1-4; no firm D call. V gave up 0 bases and J gave up 4 bases, with 9 bases separating them. The CDR3 sequence is 15 residues long. Per the germline V gene, CDR1 is KGHSH and CDR2 is LQKENI. The CDR3, as DNA: TGTGCCAGCTCACCACCGCCGGGTCTTAATGAAAAACTGTTTTTT. This encodes CASSPPPGLNEKLFF.

The chain employs TRBV25-1 and TRBJ2-3; no clear D. Germline V gene data show CDR1 as MGHDK and CDR2 as SYGVNS. The CDR3 runs to 13 residues. Deletions cut 2 bases from V and 5 bases from J, with 8 bases between. Here the CDR3 DNA reads TGTGCCAGCAGTGAAGTGGCAGGAGATACGCAGTATTTT. Protein sequence: CASSEVAGDTQYF.

This clone was detected once. The J gene is TRBJ2-7, the V gene TRBV6-1; TRBD1 agrees at 7 bases. The CDR3 is made up of 14 amino acids. Germline CDR1 MNHNS, CDR2 SASEGT. J was trimmed by 2 bases and V by 7 bases; bases with no gene match: 8. The CDR3 is CASIDREGTYEQYF. The CDR3 region has the DNA TGTGCCAGCATTGACAGGGAAGGAACCTACGAGCAGTACTTC.

This CDR3 reads CATSRGAGLGTEAFF. CDR3 DNA sequence: TGTGCCACCAGCAGAGGGGCAGGGTTGGGGACTGAAGCTTTCTTT. The V gene is TRBV15, the J gene TRBJ1-1; D perhaps matches TRBD1 (5 bases). Trimming removed 1 base at V and 5 bases at J, with 14 bases between. CDR1 and CDR2 from the germline V gene are LNHNV and YYDKDF (reference sequence). This CDR3 spans 15 amino acids.

The chain has TRBV7-9 and TRBJ2-3; a possible D gene is TRBD2 (5 bases). CDR3 length: 15 residues. Deletions cut 3 bases from V and 6 bases from J, with 16 bases between. Germline-derived CDR1 and CDR2 are SEHNR and FQNEAQ (reference sequence). The CDR3 sequence: CASSFRAAGEDTQYF. CDR3 DNA sequence: TGTGCCAGCAGCTTCCGGGCCGCCGGGGAGGATACGCAGTATTTT.

The chain employs TRBV19 and TRBJ2-7; 11 bases fit TRBD2. V dropped 10 bases and J dropped 3; count of bases not matched to a gene: 8. CDR3 length equals 14 residues. Looked up from germline, CDR1 is LNHDA and CDR2 is SQIVND (reference sequence). Written as DNA, the CDR3 is TGTGCCACAATAGAAACTAGCGGGAGCTACGAGCAGTACTTC. Translation gives CATIETSGSYEQYF.

CDR3 sequence (DNA): TGTGCCCTTAGCAGAGTCCAAGAGACCCAGTACTTC. Translating it yields CALSRVQETQYF. V and J are TRBV7-9 and TRBJ2-5, with D unresolved. This CDR3 is 12 amino acids long. CDR1 is SEHNR and CDR2 is FQNEAQ in the germline V gene (reference sequence). The V gene lost 11 bases and the J gene lost 1 base, with 11 bases spanning the gap.

The chain employs TRBV7-8 and TRBJ2-2; TRBD2 might be the D (6 bases). The V and J ends lost 3 bases and 4 bases respectively, with 18 bases between them. There are 17 residues in the CDR3. Germline assignment: CDR1 SGHVS and CDR2 FQNEAQ. CDR3 amino acids: CASSFPRRREPTGELFF. The CDR3, as DNA: TGTGCCAGCAGCTTCCCGCGCCGGCGGGAACCCACCGGGGAGCTGTTTTTT.

This clone was seen once. The chain carries TRBV11-2 and TRBJ2-1, with 7 bases identical to TRBD1. Unmatched junction bases numbered 2, after V lost 2 bases and J lost 1 base. This CDR3 spans 15 amino acids. Germline lookup yields CDR1 SGHAT and CDR2 FQNNGV. The CDR3: CASSLIRGSYNEQFF. The CDR3 coding sequence is TGTGCCAGCAGCTTAATCAGGGGGTCCTACAATGAGCAGTTCTTC.

V and J are TRBV4-1 and TRBJ2-7, with D possibly matching TRBD1 (5 bases). This CDR3 is 19 amino acids long. In germline, CDR1 is MGHRA, CDR2 YSYEKL. V dropped 0 bases and J dropped 3 bases, with 24 bases sitting between them. The CDR3, as DNA: TGCGCCAGCAGCCAAGAGGTCCGTGGGGCAGGGTTTCTCCGCTACGAGCAGTACTTC. Residues: CASSQEVRGAGFLRYEQYF.

This sequence joins TRBV4-1 and TRBJ1-2; a weak D match, TRBD1 (6 bases). CDR3 length equals 14 residues. Trimming shortened V by 5 bases and J by 2 bases, and 12 bases separated the two germline ends. Germline V gene data show CDR1 as MGHRA and CDR2 as YSYEKL. CDR3 residues: CASSVGTMNYGYTF. For the CDR3, the DNA is TGCGCCAGCAGCGTTGGGACAATGAACTATGGCTACACCTTC.